The clone carrying this TCR beta chain was seen ten or more times. V dropped 6 bases and J dropped 3 bases, with 3 bases sitting between them. The CDR3 runs 12 residues. The germline V gene encodes CDR1 SGHVS and CDR2 FNYEAQ. TCRdb processed the 5' RACE reads anew with MiXCR; each CDR3 protein has one entry. Counted here are about 50,000 distinct CDR3 sequences, roughly 7.6% occurring once; the ten biggest clones make up about an eighth. The data originate from a study of spatial heterogeneity in lung cancer. Time point described: sample taken at primary tumor resection. Tumor, nontumor lung or frozen PBMC supplied whole RNA that was sequenced unsorted. The donors were about 67 patients with non-small cell lung cancer that was early-stage and untreated.

The chain is built from TRBV7-6 and TRBJ2-6; no firm D call. Material: PBMCs, obtained at surgery. The TCR comes from a female donor with early-stage non-small cell lung cancer. CDR3 bases: TGTGCCAGCAGTGTTGGGGCCAACGTCCTGACTTTC. Translating gives CASSVGANVLTF.